This T cell receptor (beta chain) is drawn from a study of blood T cells in healthy people across ages. With a J-beta primer mix and a sample-barcoded 5' primer, a second PCR ran about 6 to 11 cycles. Via MiXCR, TCRdb re-called the 5' RACE reads, giving one row per CDR3 protein. The sample records about 1.8 million distinct CDR3 sequences, approximately 50% being singletons. V lost 6 bases to trimming and J lost 13 bases; unmatched junction nucleotides: 17. Germline values: CDR1 DFQATT, CDR2 SNEGSKA (reference sequence). The CDR3 totals 13 residues. The source of this sequence is a woman aged 40 to 55 in good health. Sequenced input: blood. V and J are TRBV20-1 and TRBJ2-5; 7 nucleotides line up with TRBD1. CDR3 sequence (DNA): TGCAGTGCCTACGACAGGGCGGCATTTGTGGCGTACTTC. Residues: CSAYDRAAFVAYF.